This note documents a single T cell receptor beta chain sequence. The antigen is undetermined. CDR1 is LNHDA, CDR2 SQIVND, per germline (reference sequence). The CDR3 spans 14 residues. The germline V and J ends were trimmed by 3 bases and 6 bases, with 12 bases remaining between them. The data derive from a study of T cell responses to AZD1222 COVID-19 vaccine. Clones were read by immunoSEQ multiplex PCR, and TCRdb kept only the in-frame ones, dropping some. The table lists roughly 150,000 clones, approximately 90% of them singletons, with 1.5% in the top ten. Notes on the study in general: Baseline antibody screening turned up just a handful of seropositive AZD1222 recipients. Scientists sampled the repertoires only once the peak T cell response had passed. Close to half of all spike-specific TCRs reportedly target regions of the variants that are unmutated. Spike-wide vaccine-associated CD4 TCRs dominated at 160-218 and 743-854.

This specimen consisted of peripheral blood, obtained 28 days after the second AZD1222 dose. This sequence was found in an adult who received the AZD1222 COVID-19 vaccine. V usage is TRBV19 and J usage is TRBJ1-5; a weak D match, TRBD1 (5 bases). The CDR3 DNA is TGTGCCAGTAGTATGGGGTTGGGGGGTCAGCCCCAGCATTTT. Translating it yields CASSMGLGGQPQHF.